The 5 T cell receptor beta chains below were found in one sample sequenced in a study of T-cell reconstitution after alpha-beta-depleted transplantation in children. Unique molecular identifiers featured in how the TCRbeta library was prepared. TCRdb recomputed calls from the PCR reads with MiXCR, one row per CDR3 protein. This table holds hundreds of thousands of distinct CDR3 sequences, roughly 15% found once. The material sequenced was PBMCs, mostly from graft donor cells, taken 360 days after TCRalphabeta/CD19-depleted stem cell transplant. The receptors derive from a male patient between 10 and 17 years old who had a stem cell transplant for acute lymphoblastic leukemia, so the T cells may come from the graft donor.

CDR3 sequence (DNA): TGCGCCAGCAGCTTGGTCGCGGTTCCATCCACCGGGGAGCTGTTTTTT. It yields the protein CASSLVAVPSTGELFF. J is TRBJ2-2 and V is TRBV5-1; D is uncertain. The germline V and J ends were trimmed by 0 bases and 4 bases, with 13 bases remaining between them. Germline V gene lookup returns CDR1 SGHRS and CDR2 YFSETQ. This CDR3 has 16 residues.

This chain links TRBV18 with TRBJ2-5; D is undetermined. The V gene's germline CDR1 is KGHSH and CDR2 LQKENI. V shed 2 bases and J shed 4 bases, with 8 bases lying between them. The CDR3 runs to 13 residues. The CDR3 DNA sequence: TGTGCCAGCTCACCAGGATCAGGAGAGACCCAGTACTTC. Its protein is CASSPGSGETQYF. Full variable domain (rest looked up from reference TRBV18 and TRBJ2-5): NAGVMQNPRHLVRRRGQEARLRCSPMKGHSHVYWYRQLPEEGLKFMVYLQKENIIDESGMPKERFSAEFPKEGPSILRIQQVVRGDSAAYFCASSPGSGETQYFGPGTRLLVL.

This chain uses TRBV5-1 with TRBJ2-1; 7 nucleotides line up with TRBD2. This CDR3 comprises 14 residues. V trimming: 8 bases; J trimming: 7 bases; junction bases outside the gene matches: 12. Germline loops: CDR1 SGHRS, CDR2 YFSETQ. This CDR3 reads CASGQRGPRNEQFF. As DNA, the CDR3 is TGCGCCAGTGGCCAGCGGGGTCCTAGGAATGAGCAGTTCTTC.

The CDR3 region is CASSVGQITQYF. The CDR3 nucleotides read TGTGCCAGCAGCGTCGGACAGATTACGCAGTATTTT. The chain recombines TRBV7-9 with TRBJ2-3, with a weak D call TRBD1 (6 bases). The germline V gene encodes CDR1 SEHNR and CDR2 FQNEAQ (reference sequence). The V gene lost 5 bases and the J gene lost 8 bases, with 11 bases spanning the gap. This CDR3 spans 12 amino acids.

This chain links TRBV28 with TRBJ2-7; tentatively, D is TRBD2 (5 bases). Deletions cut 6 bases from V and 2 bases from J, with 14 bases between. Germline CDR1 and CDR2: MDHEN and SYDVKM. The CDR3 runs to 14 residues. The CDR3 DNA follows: TGTGCCAGCAGGTCCGGGGTCGCACCCTACGAGCAGTACTTC. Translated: CASRSGVAPYEQYF.